Listed below are T cell receptor beta chains from one sample, sequenced in a study of regulatory T cells in long-lasting Graves disease. TCRdb re-analysed the multiplex PCR reads in MiXCR, keeping a single row per CDR3 protein. The sample lists 240,000 or so distinct CDR3 sequences; 20% were seen once. Sequenced here: peripheral blood mononuclear cells (PBMCs), sampled at new diagnosis, from a patient treated with antithyroid drugs. All receptors come from a female donor with Graves disease. CDR3s include the opening cysteine and the closing phenylalanine or tryptophan. The order of the fields is J gene, D gene, V gene, clone size, CDR3 protein, CDR3 DNA. A D gene is named only where the DNA matches it firmly. For some rows the clone size is stated as once, few or many, or as a class when expanded; others skip it.

j_call: TRBJ2-3; d_call: -; v_call: TRBV20-1; clone_size: many; cdr3_aa: CSARDIRADTQYF; cdr3_nt: TGCAGTGCTAGAGATATCCGGGCCGATACGCAGTATTTT
j_call: TRBJ2-1; d_call: -; v_call: TRBV12-3/TRBV12-4; clone_size: many; cdr3_aa: CATLRDRSYNEQFF; cdr3_nt: TGTGCCACCCTCCGAGACCGTTCCTACAATGAGCAGTTCTTC
j_call: TRBJ2-1; d_call: TRBD1; v_call: TRBV20-1; clone_size: -; cdr3_aa: CSARPGGRFYNEQFF; cdr3_nt: TGCAGTGCTAGACCAGGGGGCCGTTTCTACAATGAGCAGTTCTTC
j_call: TRBJ2-5; d_call: -; v_call: TRBV29-1; clone_size: many; cdr3_aa: CSVDWLGVETQYF; cdr3_nt: TGCAGCGTTGATTGGTTAGGGGTAGAGACCCAGTACTTC
j_call: TRBJ2-2; d_call: -; v_call: TRBV5-1; clone_size: -; cdr3_aa: CASSLLPSNTGELFF; cdr3_nt: TGCGCCAGCAGCCTTCTCCCTTCGAACACCGGGGAGCTGTTTTTT
j_call: TRBJ1-4; d_call: -; v_call: TRBV12-5; clone_size: once; cdr3_aa: CASGLQTWGEKLFF; cdr3_nt: TGTGCTAGTGGTTTACAGACCTGGGGTGAAAAACTGTTTTTT
j_call: TRBJ2-1; d_call: -; v_call: TRBV12-3/TRBV12-4; clone_size: many; cdr3_aa: CASSLGRRGFSPADEQFF; cdr3_nt: TGTGCCAGCAGTTTAGGTCGGAGGGGATTCTCGCCTGCGGATGAGCAGTTCTTC
j_call: TRBJ2-5; d_call: -; v_call: TRBV18; clone_size: -; cdr3_aa: CASSNVQETQYF; cdr3_nt: TGTGCCAGCTCGAACGTTCAAGAGACCCAGTACTTC
j_call: TRBJ1-3; d_call: -; v_call: TRBV12-3/TRBV12-4; clone_size: many; cdr3_aa: CASSLTVPNTIYF; cdr3_nt: TGTGCCAGCAGTTTAACAGTTCCAAACACCATATATTTT
j_call: TRBJ1-5; d_call: -; v_call: TRBV5-8; clone_size: -; cdr3_aa: CASSLGLHQPQHF; cdr3_nt: TGTGCCAGCAGCTTGGGGCTACATCAGCCCCAGCATTTT
j_call: TRBJ1-1; d_call: -; v_call: TRBV4-1; clone_size: many; cdr3_aa: CASSRDTVAAEAFF; cdr3_nt: TGCGCCAGCAGCCGGGACACGGTCGCCGCTGAAGCTTTCTTT
j_call: TRBJ2-1; d_call: TRBD2; v_call: TRBV6-1; clone_size: medium-sized; cdr3_aa: CASKQQASGRNEQFF; cdr3_nt: TGTGCCAGCAAACAACAGGCTAGCGGACGTAATGAGCAGTTCTTC
j_call: TRBJ2-2; d_call: -; v_call: TRBV5-1; clone_size: -; cdr3_aa: CASSLGVGAETGELFF; cdr3_nt: TGCGCCAGCAGCTTGGGGGTCGGAGCTGAAACCGGGGAGCTGTTTTTT
j_call: TRBJ2-3; d_call: TRBD2; v_call: TRBV5-1; clone_size: many; cdr3_aa: CASSQSGGRADTQYF; cdr3_nt: TGCGCCAGCAGCCAGAGCGGGGGGAGGGCAGATACGCAGTATTTT
j_call: TRBJ2-7; d_call: -; v_call: TRBV5-4; clone_size: few; cdr3_aa: CASSHPGDEQYF; cdr3_nt: TGTGCCAGCAGCCACCCGGGGGACGAGCAGTACTTC
j_call: TRBJ2-1; d_call: TRBD2; v_call: TRBV19; clone_size: many; cdr3_aa: CASTITASGGANEQFF; cdr3_nt: TGTGCCAGTACCATAACGGCCAGCGGGGGGGCGAATGAGCAGTTCTTC
j_call: TRBJ2-1; d_call: TRBD2; v_call: TRBV4-3; clone_size: -; cdr3_aa: CASSREIAGAGNEQFF; cdr3_nt: TGCGCCAGCAGCCGGGAGATAGCGGGGGCGGGGAATGAGCAGTTCTTC
j_call: TRBJ2-1; d_call: -; v_call: TRBV24-1; clone_size: many; cdr3_aa: CATSDGAYNEQFF; cdr3_nt: TGTGCCACCAGTGACGGAGCATACAATGAGCAGTTCTTC
j_call: TRBJ1-1; d_call: TRBD1; v_call: TRBV12-3/TRBV12-4; clone_size: many; cdr3_aa: CASSLSTGTGGWDTEAFF; cdr3_nt: TGTGCCAGCAGTCTCTCGACCGGGACAGGGGGCTGGGACACTGAAGCTTTCTTT
j_call: TRBJ2-2; d_call: TRBD2; v_call: TRBV11-2; clone_size: many; cdr3_aa: CASSHTHRGLTNTGELFF; cdr3_nt: TGTGCCAGCAGCCACACCCATAGGGGACTAACGAACACCGGGGAGCTGTTTTTT
j_call: TRBJ2-7; d_call: TRBD1; v_call: TRBV15; clone_size: many; cdr3_aa: CATSRTGPHEQYF; cdr3_nt: TGTGCCACCAGCAGGACAGGGCCCCACGAGCAGTACTTC
j_call: TRBJ1-6; d_call: TRBD1; v_call: TRBV7-3; clone_size: many; cdr3_aa: CASSPGTGQNSPLHF; cdr3_nt: TGTGCCAGCAGCCCAGGGACAGGACAGAATTCACCCCTCCACTTT
j_call: TRBJ2-2; d_call: -; v_call: TRBV4-1; clone_size: few; cdr3_aa: CASRPIRGKNTGELFF; cdr3_nt: TGCGCCAGCCGGCCTATTCGCGGGAAGAACACCGGGGAGCTGTTTTTT
j_call: TRBJ2-2; d_call: -; v_call: TRBV11-2; clone_size: many; cdr3_aa: CASSARGGDHTGELFF; cdr3_nt: TGTGCCAGCAGCGCCAGAGGGGGGGACCACACCGGGGAGCTGTTTTTT
j_call: TRBJ2-1; d_call: -; v_call: TRBV10-1; clone_size: many; cdr3_aa: CASSGAGNNEQFF; cdr3_nt: TGCGCCAGCAGTGGCGCGGGAAACAATGAGCAGTTCTTC
j_call: TRBJ1-1; d_call: -; v_call: TRBV20-1; clone_size: many; cdr3_aa: CSAPHSELNTEAFF; cdr3_nt: TGCAGTGCGCCTCACTCGGAATTGAACACTGAAGCTTTCTTT
j_call: TRBJ2-3; d_call: TRBD2; v_call: TRBV5-1; clone_size: many; cdr3_aa: CASSLVSGVSTGTDTQYF; cdr3_nt: TGCGCCAGCAGCTTGGTTAGCGGGGTATCGACCGGGACAGATACGCAGTATTTT
j_call: TRBJ1-1; d_call: -; v_call: TRBV10-3; clone_size: -; cdr3_aa: CAWMRDTNTEAFF; cdr3_nt: TGTGCCTGGATGAGGGACACCAACACTGAAGCTTTCTTT
j_call: TRBJ2-7; d_call: -; v_call: TRBV28; clone_size: many; cdr3_aa: CASKLVGSSYEQYF; cdr3_nt: TGTGCCAGCAAATTAGTTGGGAGCTCCTACGAGCAGTACTTC
j_call: TRBJ1-4; d_call: -; v_call: TRBV6-1; clone_size: -; cdr3_aa: CASRATNGKLFF; cdr3_nt: TGTGCCAGCAGGGCAACTAATGGAAAACTGTTTTTT
j_call: TRBJ1-1; d_call: -; v_call: TRBV29-1; clone_size: many; cdr3_aa: CSVELFPEAFF; cdr3_nt: TGCAGCGTTGAGCTATTCCCTGAAGCTTTCTTT
j_call: TRBJ2-6; d_call: TRBD2; v_call: TRBV30; clone_size: many; cdr3_aa: CAWTWEGFLTF; cdr3_nt: TGTGCCTGGACTTGGGAGGGGTTCCTGACTTTC
j_call: TRBJ2-5; d_call: -; v_call: TRBV24-1; clone_size: many; cdr3_aa: CATAWGPETQYF; cdr3_nt: TGTGCCACCGCATGGGGCCCAGAGACCCAGTACTTC
j_call: TRBJ2-1; d_call: TRBD1; v_call: TRBV29-1; clone_size: few; cdr3_aa: CSVPGTGGNEQFF; cdr3_nt: TGCAGCGTCCCCGGGACAGGGGGCAATGAGCAGTTCTTC
j_call: TRBJ2-1; d_call: -; v_call: TRBV6-1; clone_size: -; cdr3_aa: CASSEWGVGYNEQFF; cdr3_nt: TGTGCCAGCAGTGAGTGGGGAGTTGGTTACAATGAGCAGTTCTTC
j_call: TRBJ2-1; d_call: -; v_call: TRBV7-9; clone_size: many; cdr3_aa: CASRQNNEQFF; cdr3_nt: TGTGCCAGCAGGCAGAACAATGAGCAGTTCTTC
j_call: TRBJ1-4; d_call: TRBD1; v_call: TRBV4-3; clone_size: many; cdr3_aa: CASSLTAKTGQNAF; cdr3_nt: TGCGCCAGCAGCCTCACGGCGAAAACGGGACAGAACGCTTTT
j_call: TRBJ2-3; d_call: -; v_call: TRBV5-1; clone_size: many; cdr3_aa: CASSPSLAHLYTDTQYF; cdr3_nt: TGCGCCAGCAGCCCATCCCTAGCGCACCTTTACACAGATACGCAGTATTTT
j_call: TRBJ2-5; d_call: -; v_call: TRBV3-2; clone_size: many; cdr3_aa: CASSQDEGVPETQYF; cdr3_nt: TGTGCCAGCAGCCAAGATGAGGGGGTTCCTGAGACCCAGTACTTC
j_call: TRBJ1-1; d_call: -; v_call: TRBV11-2; clone_size: many; cdr3_aa: CASSQVGTSTEAFF; cdr3_nt: TGCGCCAGCAGCCAAGTTGGGACATCCACTGAAGCTTTCTTT
j_call: TRBJ1-2; d_call: -; v_call: TRBV6-1; clone_size: many; cdr3_aa: CASREVVGYGYTF; cdr3_nt: TGTGCCAGCAGAGAAGTTGTGGGCTATGGCTACACCTTC